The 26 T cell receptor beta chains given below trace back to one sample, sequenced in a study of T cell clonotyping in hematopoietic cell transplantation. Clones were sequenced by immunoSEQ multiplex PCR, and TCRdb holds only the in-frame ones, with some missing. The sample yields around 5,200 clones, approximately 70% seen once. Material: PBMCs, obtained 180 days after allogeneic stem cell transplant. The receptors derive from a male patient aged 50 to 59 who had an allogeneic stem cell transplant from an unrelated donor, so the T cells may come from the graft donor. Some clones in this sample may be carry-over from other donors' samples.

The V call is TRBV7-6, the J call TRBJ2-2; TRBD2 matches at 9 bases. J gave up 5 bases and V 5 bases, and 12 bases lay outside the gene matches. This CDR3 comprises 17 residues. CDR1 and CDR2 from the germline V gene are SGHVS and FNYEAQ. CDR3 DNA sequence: TGTGCCAGCAGCGCCCGACTAGCGGTGGATGGGACCGGGGAGCTGTTTTTT. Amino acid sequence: CASSARLAVDGTGELFF.

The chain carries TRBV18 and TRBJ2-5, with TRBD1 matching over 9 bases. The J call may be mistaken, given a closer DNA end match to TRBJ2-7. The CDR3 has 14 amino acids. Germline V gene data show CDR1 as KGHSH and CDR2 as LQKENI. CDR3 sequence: CASSVDRGISEQYF. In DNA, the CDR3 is TGTGCCAGCTCAGTCGACAGGGGGATTAGCGAGCAGTACTTC.

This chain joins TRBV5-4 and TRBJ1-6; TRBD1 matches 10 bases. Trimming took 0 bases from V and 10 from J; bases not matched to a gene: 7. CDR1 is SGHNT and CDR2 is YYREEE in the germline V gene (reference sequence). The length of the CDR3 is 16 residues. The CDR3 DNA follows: TGTGCCAGCAGCTTGGCGACAGGGGGCCTACGGTCACCCCTCCACTTT. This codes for CASSLATGGLRSPLHF. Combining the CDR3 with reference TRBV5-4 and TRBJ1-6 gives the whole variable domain ETGVTQSPTHLIKTRGQQVTLRCSSQSGHNTVSWYQQALGQGPQFIFQYYREEENGRGNFPPRFSGLQFPNYSSELNVNALELDDSALYLCASSLATGGLRSPLHFGNGTRLTVT.

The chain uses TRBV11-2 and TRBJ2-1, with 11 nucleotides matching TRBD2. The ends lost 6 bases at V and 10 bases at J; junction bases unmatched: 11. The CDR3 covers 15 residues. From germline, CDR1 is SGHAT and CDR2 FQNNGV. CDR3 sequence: CASSYDIAGGREQFF. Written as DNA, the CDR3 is TGTGCCAGCAGTTACGATATAGCGGGAGGGAGAGAGCAGTTCTTC.

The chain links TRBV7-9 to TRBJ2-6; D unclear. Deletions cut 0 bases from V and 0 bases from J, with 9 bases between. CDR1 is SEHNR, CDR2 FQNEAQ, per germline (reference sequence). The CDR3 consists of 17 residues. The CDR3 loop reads CASSLAGSYSGANVLTF. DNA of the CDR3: TGTGCCAGCAGCTTAGCAGGCTCTTACTCTGGGGCCAACGTCCTGACTTTC.

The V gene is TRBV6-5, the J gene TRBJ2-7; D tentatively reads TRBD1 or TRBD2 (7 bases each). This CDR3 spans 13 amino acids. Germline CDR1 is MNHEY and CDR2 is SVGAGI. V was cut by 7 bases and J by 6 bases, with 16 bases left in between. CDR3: CASTIRGGREQYF. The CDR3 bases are TGTGCCAGCACCATCAGGGGGGGGCGCGAGCAGTACTTC.

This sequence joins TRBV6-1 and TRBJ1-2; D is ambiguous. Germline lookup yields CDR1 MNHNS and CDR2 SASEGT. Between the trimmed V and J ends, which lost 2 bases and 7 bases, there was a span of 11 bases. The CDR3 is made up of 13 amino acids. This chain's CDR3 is CASSENLSGGYTF. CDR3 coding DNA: TGTGCCAGCAGTGAAAATCTCAGCGGTGGCTACACCTTC.

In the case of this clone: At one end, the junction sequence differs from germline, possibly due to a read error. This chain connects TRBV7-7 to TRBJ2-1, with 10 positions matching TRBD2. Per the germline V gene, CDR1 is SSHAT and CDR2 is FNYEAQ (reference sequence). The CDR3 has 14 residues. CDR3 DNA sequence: TGTGCTAGCAGTGATCTAGCGGGAGTTGATGAGCAGTTCTTC. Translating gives CASSDLAGVDEQFF.

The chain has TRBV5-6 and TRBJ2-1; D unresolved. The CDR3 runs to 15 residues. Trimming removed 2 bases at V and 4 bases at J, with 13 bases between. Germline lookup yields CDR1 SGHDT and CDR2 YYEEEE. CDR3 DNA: TGTGCCAGCAGCTTTAAGTGGGCTCCGTACAATGAGCAGTTCTTC. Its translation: CASSFKWAPYNEQFF.

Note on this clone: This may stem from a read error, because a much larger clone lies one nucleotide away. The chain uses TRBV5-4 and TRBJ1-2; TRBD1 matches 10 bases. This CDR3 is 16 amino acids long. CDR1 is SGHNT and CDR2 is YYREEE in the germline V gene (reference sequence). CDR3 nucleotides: TGCGCCAGCAGCCAAGATGGGACAGGGGTTAACTATGGCTACACCTTC. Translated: CASSQDGTGVNYGYTF.

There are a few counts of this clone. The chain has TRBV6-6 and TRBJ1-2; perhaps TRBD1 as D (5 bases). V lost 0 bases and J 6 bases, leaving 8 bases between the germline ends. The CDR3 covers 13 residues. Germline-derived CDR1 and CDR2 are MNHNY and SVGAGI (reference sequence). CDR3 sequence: CASSYSRGDGYTF. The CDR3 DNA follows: TGTGCCAGCAGTTACTCCCGGGGGGATGGCTACACCTTC.

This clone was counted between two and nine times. CDR3 nucleotides: TGTGCCAGCACCCCGGGACAGGGTTCCTTTGAGATGAACGAGCAGTACTTC. Its translation: CASTPGQGSFEMNEQYF. The chain links TRBV7-9 to TRBJ2-7; 9 bases map to TRBD1. This CDR3 contains 17 residues. Trimming removed 7 bases from V and 5 bases from J; junction bases left unmatched: 18. Germline V gene lookup returns CDR1 SEHNR and CDR2 FQNEAQ (reference sequence).

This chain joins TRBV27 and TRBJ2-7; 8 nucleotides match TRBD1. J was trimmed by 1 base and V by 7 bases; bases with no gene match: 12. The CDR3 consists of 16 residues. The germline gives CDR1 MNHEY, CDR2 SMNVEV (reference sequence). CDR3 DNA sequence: TGTGCCAGCACCCGCGGCGGGACAGGTGGATCCTACGAGCAGTACTTC. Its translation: CASTRGGTGGSYEQYF.

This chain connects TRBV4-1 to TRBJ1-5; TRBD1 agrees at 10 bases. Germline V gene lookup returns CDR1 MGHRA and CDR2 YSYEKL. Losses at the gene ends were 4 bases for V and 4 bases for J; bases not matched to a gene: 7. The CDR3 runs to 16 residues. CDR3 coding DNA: TGCGCCAGCAGCCGGGGACAGGGGCAGGGAAATCAGCCCCAGCATTTT. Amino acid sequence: CASSRGQGQGNQPQHF.

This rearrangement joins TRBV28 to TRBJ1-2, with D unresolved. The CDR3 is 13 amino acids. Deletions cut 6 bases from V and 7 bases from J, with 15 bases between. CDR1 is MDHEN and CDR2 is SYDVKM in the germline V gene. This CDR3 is CASRGMGWGGYTF. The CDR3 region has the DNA TGTGCCAGCAGGGGGATGGGGTGGGGTGGCTACACCTTC.

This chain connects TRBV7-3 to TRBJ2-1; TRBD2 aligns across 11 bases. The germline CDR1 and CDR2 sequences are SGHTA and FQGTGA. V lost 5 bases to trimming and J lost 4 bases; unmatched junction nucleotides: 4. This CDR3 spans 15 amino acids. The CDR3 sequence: CASSILAGEYNEQFF. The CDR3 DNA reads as TGTGCCAGCAGCATACTAGCGGGGGAGTACAATGAGCAGTTCTTC.

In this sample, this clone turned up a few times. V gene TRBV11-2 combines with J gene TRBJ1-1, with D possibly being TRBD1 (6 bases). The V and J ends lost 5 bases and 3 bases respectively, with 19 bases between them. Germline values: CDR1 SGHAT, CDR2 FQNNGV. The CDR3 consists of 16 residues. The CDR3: CASSPRDNFLDTEAFF. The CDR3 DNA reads TGTGCCAGCAGCCCTCGGGACAACTTTTTAGACACTGAAGCTTTCTTT.

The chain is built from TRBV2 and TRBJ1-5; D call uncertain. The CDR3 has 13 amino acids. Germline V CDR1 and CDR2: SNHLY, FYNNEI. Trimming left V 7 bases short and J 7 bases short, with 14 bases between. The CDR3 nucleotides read TGTGCCAGCACCTTGGCGGGGAAACAGCCCCAGCATTTT. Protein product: CASTLAGKQPQHF.

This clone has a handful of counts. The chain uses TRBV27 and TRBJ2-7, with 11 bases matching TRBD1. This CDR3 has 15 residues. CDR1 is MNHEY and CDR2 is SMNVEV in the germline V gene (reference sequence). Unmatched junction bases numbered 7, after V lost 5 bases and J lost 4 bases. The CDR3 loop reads CASSLRTGGAYEQYF. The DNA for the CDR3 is TGTGCCAGCAGTCTCCGGACAGGGGGCGCGTACGAGCAGTACTTC.

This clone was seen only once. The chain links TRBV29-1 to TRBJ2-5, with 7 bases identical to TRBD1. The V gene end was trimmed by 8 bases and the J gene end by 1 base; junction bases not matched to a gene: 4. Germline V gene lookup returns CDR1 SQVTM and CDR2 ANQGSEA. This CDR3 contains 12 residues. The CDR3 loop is CSHRDSQETQYF. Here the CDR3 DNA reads TGCAGCCACCGGGACAGCCAAGAGACCCAGTACTTC.

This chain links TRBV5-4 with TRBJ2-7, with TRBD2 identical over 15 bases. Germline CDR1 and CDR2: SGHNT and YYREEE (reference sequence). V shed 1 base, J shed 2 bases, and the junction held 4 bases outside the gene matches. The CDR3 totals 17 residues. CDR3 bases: TGTGCCAGCAGCTTGCGGGGGACTAGCGGGAGGACCTACGAGCAGTACTTC. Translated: CASSLRGTSGRTYEQYF.

The chain's CDR3 is CASSQDQRVLETQYF. As DNA, the CDR3 is TGCGCCAGCAGCCAAGATCAACGGGTTTTGGAGACCCAGTACTTC. This chain links TRBV4-1 with TRBJ2-5, with D unclear. CDR3 size: 15 residues. V dropped 0 bases and J dropped 5 bases, with 13 bases sitting between them. Germline CDR1 and CDR2: MGHRA and YSYEKL.

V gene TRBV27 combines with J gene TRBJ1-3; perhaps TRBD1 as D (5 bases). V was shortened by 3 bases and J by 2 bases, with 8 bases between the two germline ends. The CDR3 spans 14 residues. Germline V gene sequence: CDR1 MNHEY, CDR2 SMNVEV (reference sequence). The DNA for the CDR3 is TGTGCCAGCAGTTTCAGCAGGGCTGGAAACACCATATATTTT. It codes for CASSFSRAGNTIYF.

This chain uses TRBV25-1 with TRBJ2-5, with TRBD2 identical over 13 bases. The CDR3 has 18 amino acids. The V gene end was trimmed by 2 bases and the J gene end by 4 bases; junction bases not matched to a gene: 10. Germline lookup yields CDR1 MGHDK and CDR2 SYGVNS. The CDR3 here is CASSENPRTSGGRETQYF. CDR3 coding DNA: TGTGCCAGCAGTGAAAACCCGCGGACTAGCGGGGGCCGAGAGACCCAGTACTTC.

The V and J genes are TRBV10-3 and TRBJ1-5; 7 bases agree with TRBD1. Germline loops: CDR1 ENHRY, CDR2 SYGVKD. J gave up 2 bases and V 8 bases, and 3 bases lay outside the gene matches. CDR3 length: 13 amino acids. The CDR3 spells CAIQGQRNQPQHF. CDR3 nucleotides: TGTGCCATCCAGGGACAGCGCAATCAGCCCCAGCATTTT.

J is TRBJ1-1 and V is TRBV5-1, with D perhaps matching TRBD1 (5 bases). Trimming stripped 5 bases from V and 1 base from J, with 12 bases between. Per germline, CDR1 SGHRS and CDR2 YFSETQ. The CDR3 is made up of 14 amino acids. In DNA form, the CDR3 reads TGCGCCAGCAGAAGGGGACGGACGAACACTGAAGCTTTCTTT. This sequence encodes CASRRGRTNTEAFF.